These T cell receptor beta chains were read from a single sample in a study of CD8 T cells in ankylosing spondylitis. TCRdb called the 5' RACE reads again in MiXCR, with one record for every CDR3 protein. The sample yields about 170,000 distinct CDR3 sequences, approximately 20% seen once. Sample: blood, either unsorted or a sorted T cell fraction (not recorded which). The receptor set was obtained from a male donor with ankylosing spondylitis or in good health (not recorded which). CDR3s include the opening cysteine and the closing phenylalanine or tryptophan. Fields, in order: CDR3 DNA, CDR3 protein, J gene, D gene, V gene, clone size. A D gene is named only where the DNA matches it firmly. Where a row states a size, it is once, few, many or the class of an expanded clone; other rows omit it.

TGTGCCACCACGAGGACTGGAACCGGGGATACGCAGTATTTT,CATTRTGTGDTQYF,TRBJ2-3,-,TRBV6-1,-
TGTGTCAGCCAGACAGGGGTCAGTGGTGAAAAACTGTTTTTT,CVSQTGVSGEKLFF,TRBJ1-4,TRBD1,TRBV6-1,few
TGTGCCAGCAGCTTATCCCAGACTAGCGGGGATGAGCAGTTCTTC,CASSLSQTSGDEQFF,TRBJ2-1,TRBD2,TRBV7-8,-
TGTGCCAGTAGTATAGATCAAGCGGGAGAAAACATTCAGTACTTC,CASSIDQAGENIQYF,TRBJ2-4,TRBD2,TRBV19,many
TGTGCCAGCAGCTGGATACTTGGACTAGCGGGAAGGAGCACAGATACGCAGTATTTT,CASSWILGLAGRSTDTQYF,TRBJ2-3,TRBD2,TRBV13,few
TGCGCCAGCAGCTTCAGAGCCGGGGGCACCGGGGAGCTGTTTTTT,CASSFRAGGTGELFF,TRBJ2-2,-,TRBV5-1,many
TGTGCCAGCAGGGACAGGGGGTTATCGCAGTTCTTC,CASRDRGLSQFF,TRBJ2-1,TRBD1,TRBV12-3/TRBV12-4,few
TGCAGTGCTGGACAGGGTTACGAGCAGTACTTC,CSAGQGYEQYF,TRBJ2-7,TRBD1,TRBV20-1,many
TGTGCCAGCAGTTTCGACGGCACAGATACGCAGTATTTT,CASSFDGTDTQYF,TRBJ2-3,-,TRBV12-3/TRBV12-4,-
TGCGCCAGCAGCCCGACTAGCCCCGGGGAGCTGTTTTTT,CASSPTSPGELFF,TRBJ2-2,TRBD2,TRBV5-1,many
TGTGCCAGCAGTTATTCCCTCAGGCTTTACGAGCAGTACTTC,CASSYSLRLYEQYF,TRBJ2-7,-,TRBV28,-
TGCAGTGCTAGTGCCTTGGAGACCCAGTACTTC,CSASALETQYF,TRBJ2-5,-,TRBV20-1,many
TGTGCCAGCAGTGCTCTAGCAGGGCAGTTCTTC,CASSALAGQFF,TRBJ2-1,-,TRBV2,many
TGCGCCAGCAGCTTGGCCGGGGGAGGCTTTTACAATGAGCAGTTCTTC,CASSLAGGGFYNEQFF,TRBJ2-1,-,TRBV5-1,many
TGTGCCAGCAGCGTCAGGGGGGGTGTGGTAAAAGAGACCCAGTACTTC,CASSVRGGVVKETQYF,TRBJ2-5,-,TRBV9,few
TGTGCCAGCAGTGCGTTAACCAGCGGGAGTTTCGGTGAGCAGTTCTTC,CASSALTSGSFGEQFF,TRBJ2-1,TRBD2,TRBV2,-
TGTGCCAGCACCCCCTCCAGGGGGAATGAGCAGTTCTTC,CASTPSRGNEQFF,TRBJ2-1,TRBD1,TRBV7-2,-
TGTGCCAGCAGCCAAACCGGGACAGGGGGCATTTACGAGCAGTACTTC,CASSQTGTGGIYEQYF,TRBJ2-7,TRBD1,TRBV3-1,-
TGCGCCAGCAGCTCCACGGGAGGCACAGATACGCAGTATTTT,CASSSTGGTDTQYF,TRBJ2-3,-,TRBV5-1,many
TGCGCCAGCAGCCTACGGACTAGCGGGAGCTCCTACAATGAGCAGTTCTTC,CASSLRTSGSSYNEQFF,TRBJ2-1,TRBD2,TRBV5-1,many
TGCAGTGCTAGAGGTCTTTCAGGAAAAGATACGCAGTATTTT,CSARGLSGKDTQYF,TRBJ2-3,-,TRBV20-1,many
TGCGCCAGCAGCTTGACAGCGGGGACTGAAGCTTTCTTT,CASSLTAGTEAFF,TRBJ1-1,-,TRBV5-1,many
TGCAGTGCTAGTCCGCAACTAGCGGGAGCGTTCATGTATACGCAGTATTTT,CSASPQLAGAFMYTQYF,TRBJ2-3,TRBD2,TRBV20-1,few
TGTGCCAGCAGTTTAACAGTCCAAGAGACCCAGTACTTC,CASSLTVQETQYF,TRBJ2-5,-,TRBV28,many
TGTGCCAGCAGCTTGCGGGGACAACAAGAGACCCAGTACTTC,CASSLRGQQETQYF,TRBJ2-5,-,TRBV5-4,few
TGTGCCAGCATCGAGGACAGGGGGAGGACTGAAGCTTTCTTT,CASIEDRGRTEAFF,TRBJ1-1,TRBD1,TRBV6-1,many
TGCGCCAGCAGCGGTGACAGCAACTATGGCTACACCTTC,CASSGDSNYGYTF,TRBJ1-2,-,TRBV5-1,few
TGCAGTGCTAGAGATAAGACTAGCGGGCTGAGGAATGAGCAGTTCTTC,CSARDKTSGLRNEQFF,TRBJ2-1,TRBD2,TRBV20-1,many
TGCAGCGTTGATAGGGGTTCTAACTATGGCTACACCTTC,CSVDRGSNYGYTF,TRBJ1-2,-,TRBV29-1,-
TGTGCCAGCAGCCAAGATTCTAGCACAGATACGCAGTATTTT,CASSQDSSTDTQYF,TRBJ2-3,-,TRBV3-1,many
TGTGCCAGCAGACCAGGGGGCGGGACTAATGAAAAACTGTTTTTT,CASRPGGGTNEKLFF,TRBJ1-4,TRBD1,TRBV28,many
TGTGCCAGCCAGACCAACGGACAGGGGGAAGAGACCCAGTACTTC,CASQTNGQGEETQYF,TRBJ2-5,TRBD1,TRBV28,-
TGTGCCAGCAGTTTACATAGCGGGAGGGCCGAGCAGTACTTC,CASSLHSGRAEQYF,TRBJ2-7,TRBD2,TRBV27,-
TGCAGTGCTCAGGCCCGGGAGGGGGCAAAGACCCAGTACTTC,CSAQAREGAKTQYF,TRBJ2-5,-,TRBV20-1,many
TGCGCCAGCAGCTTGGACCCGGGCCGCATCGAATTAACCGGGGAGCTGTTTTTT,CASSLDPGRIELTGELFF,TRBJ2-2,-,TRBV5-1,-
TGCAGTGCGGGGGGGGACTTTAACTATGGCTACACCTTC,CSAGGDFNYGYTF,TRBJ1-2,-,TRBV20-1,-
TGCAGTGCTAGACCGAGAGGGCGGGGGGACACCGGGGAGCTGTTTTTT,CSARPRGRGDTGELFF,TRBJ2-2,TRBD2,TRBV20-1,many
TGTGCCAGCAGCCAAGGACTAGCGGGAGCCTCCTACAATGAGCAGTTCTTC,CASSQGLAGASYNEQFF,TRBJ2-1,TRBD2,TRBV7-9,few
TGTGCCAGCAGCTTATCGGGACACAACTATGGCTACACCTTC,CASSLSGHNYGYTF,TRBJ1-2,-,TRBV7-9,few
TGCGCCAGCAGCTTGTTCGGGGGGCATGAGCAGTTCTTC,CASSLFGGHEQFF,TRBJ2-1,-,TRBV5-1,many
TGTGCCAGCAGTCCCGACAGAAACTATGGCTACACCTTC,CASSPDRNYGYTF,TRBJ1-2,-,TRBV12-3/TRBV12-4,many
TGTGCCACGCGAGGGACAGAGAAGAACACTGAAGCTTTCTTT,CATRGTEKNTEAFF,TRBJ1-1,TRBD1,TRBV18,many
TGCAGTGCTAGGGTACGGCCCGGACTAGCGGATGAGCAGTACTTC,CSARVRPGLADEQYF,TRBJ2-7,TRBD2,TRBV20-1,many
TGTGCCAGCAGTCTAGCGGGGACGGCCAGGGAGCAGTTCTTC,CASSLAGTAREQFF,TRBJ2-1,TRBD2,TRBV7-2,few
TGCGCCAGCAGCTCTAGCGGGAGAGCCGGGGAGCTGTTTTTT,CASSSSGRAGELFF,TRBJ2-2,TRBD2,TRBV5-1,-
TGCAGTGCTAGGCCGGGACTAGAGGGTACCGGGGAGCTGTTTTTT,CSARPGLEGTGELFF,TRBJ2-2,TRBD2,TRBV20-1,many
TGTGCCAGCAGTTTACCCTACACGGGAACTCAGCAGTACTTC,CASSLPYTGTQQYF,TRBJ2-7,-,TRBV28,many
TGTGCCAGCAGCCAAGATTTCACGAGGGACGGCTACAATGAGCAGTTCTTC,CASSQDFTRDGYNEQFF,TRBJ2-1,-,TRBV14,few
TGCAGTGTACCTAGCGGGAGAGGATTGGATACGCAGTATTTT,CSVPSGRGLDTQYF,TRBJ2-3,TRBD2,TRBV20-1,many
TGTGCCAGCCGCCTGAGCGGGAGCTACAATGAGCAGTTCTTC,CASRLSGSYNEQFF,TRBJ2-1,TRBD2,TRBV11-1,few